This TCR beta chain appears in the sequencing data of a study of blood T cell repertoires in COVID-19. As for the study in general: Acute and convalescent COVID-19 specimens originated in the United States, Italy and Spain. In each case, the material was cDNA or gDNA derived from T cells, B-cell-depleted T cells, or PBMCs.

Sequencing was performed with immunoSEQ multiplex PCR; in TCRdb, only in-frame clones are kept and a portion is missing. In the table there are 75,000 to 95,000 clones, around 88% of which are singletons. Germline CDR1 reads SGHDN; CDR2 reads FVKESK. This CDR3 spans 17 amino acids. V lost 0 bases and J lost 7, with 16 bases in between. Material: peripheral blood. The sequence came from a man aged 60 to 69 with acute or convalescent COVID-19. The chain uses TRBV14 and TRBJ1-6; D is uncertain. The CDR3 nucleotides read TGTGCCAGCAGCCAAGATTCAGGCTGGTTGGGCAATTCACCCCTCCACTTT. Its protein product is CASSQDSGWLGNSPLHF.